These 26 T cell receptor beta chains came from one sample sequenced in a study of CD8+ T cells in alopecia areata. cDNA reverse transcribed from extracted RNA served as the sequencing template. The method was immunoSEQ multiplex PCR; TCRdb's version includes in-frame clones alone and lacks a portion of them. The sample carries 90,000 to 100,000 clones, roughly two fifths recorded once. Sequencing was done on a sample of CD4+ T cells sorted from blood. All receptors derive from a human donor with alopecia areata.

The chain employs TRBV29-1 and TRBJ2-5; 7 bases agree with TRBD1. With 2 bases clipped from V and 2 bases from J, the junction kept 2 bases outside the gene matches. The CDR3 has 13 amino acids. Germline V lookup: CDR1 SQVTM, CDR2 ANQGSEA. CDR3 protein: CSVERTGQETQYF. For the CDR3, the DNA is TGCAGCGTTGAACGGACAGGACAAGAGACCCAGTACTTC.

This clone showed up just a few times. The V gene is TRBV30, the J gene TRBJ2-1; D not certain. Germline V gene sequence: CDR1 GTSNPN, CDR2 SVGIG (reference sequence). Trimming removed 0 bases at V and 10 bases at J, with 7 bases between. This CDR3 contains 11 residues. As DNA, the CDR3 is TGTGCCTGGAGTGTTTTCGGCGAGCAGTTCTTC. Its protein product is CAWSVFGEQFF.

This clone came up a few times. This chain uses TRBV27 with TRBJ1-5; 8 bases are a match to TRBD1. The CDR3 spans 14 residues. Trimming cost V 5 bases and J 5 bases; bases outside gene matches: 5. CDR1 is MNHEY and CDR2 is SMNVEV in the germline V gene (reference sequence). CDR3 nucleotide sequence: TGTGCCAGCAGTGTGGGACAGGCAGATCAGCCCCAGCATTTT. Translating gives CASSVGQADQPQHF.

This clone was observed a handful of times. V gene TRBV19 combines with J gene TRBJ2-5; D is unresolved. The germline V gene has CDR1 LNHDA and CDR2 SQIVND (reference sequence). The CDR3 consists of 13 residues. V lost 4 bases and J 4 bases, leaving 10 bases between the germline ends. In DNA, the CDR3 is TGTGCCAGTAGTAGTCACAATGGAGAGACCCAGTACTTC. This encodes CASSSHNGETQYF.

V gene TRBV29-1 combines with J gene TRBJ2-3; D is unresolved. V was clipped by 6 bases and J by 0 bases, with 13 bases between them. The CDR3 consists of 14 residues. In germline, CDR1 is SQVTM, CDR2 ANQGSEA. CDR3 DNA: TGCAGCGTCCCCCTGACGGCTAGCACAGATACGCAGTATTTT. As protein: CSVPLTASTDTQYF.

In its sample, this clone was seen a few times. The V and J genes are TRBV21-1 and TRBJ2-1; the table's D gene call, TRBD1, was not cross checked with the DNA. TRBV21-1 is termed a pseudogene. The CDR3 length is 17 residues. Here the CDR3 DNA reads TGTGCCAGCAGCAAAGACCGGGACAAGAACGGGTTCAATGAGCAGTTCTTC. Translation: CASSKDRDKNGFNEQFF.

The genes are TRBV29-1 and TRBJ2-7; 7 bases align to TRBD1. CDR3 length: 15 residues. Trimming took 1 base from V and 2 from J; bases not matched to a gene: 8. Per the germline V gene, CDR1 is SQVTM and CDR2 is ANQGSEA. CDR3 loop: CSVEVGRGRTYEQYF. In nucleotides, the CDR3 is TGCAGCGTTGAAGTAGGAAGGGGGCGAACCTACGAGCAGTACTTC.

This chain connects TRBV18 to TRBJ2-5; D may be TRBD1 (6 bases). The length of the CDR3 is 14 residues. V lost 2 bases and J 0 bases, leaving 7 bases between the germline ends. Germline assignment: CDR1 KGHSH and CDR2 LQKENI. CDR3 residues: CASSPGQYQETQYF. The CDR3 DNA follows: TGTGCCAGCTCACCAGGACAGTACCAAGAGACCCAGTACTTC.

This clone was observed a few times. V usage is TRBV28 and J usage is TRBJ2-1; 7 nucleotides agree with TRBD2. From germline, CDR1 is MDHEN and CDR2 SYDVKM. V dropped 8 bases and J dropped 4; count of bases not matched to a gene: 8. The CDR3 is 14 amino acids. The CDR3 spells CASHGLADYNEQFF. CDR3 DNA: TGTGCCAGCCATGGGCTAGCGGATTACAATGAGCAGTTCTTC.

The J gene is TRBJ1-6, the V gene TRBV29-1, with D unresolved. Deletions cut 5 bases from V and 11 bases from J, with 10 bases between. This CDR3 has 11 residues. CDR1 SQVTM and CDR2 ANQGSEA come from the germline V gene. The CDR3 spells CSVFRWPPLHF. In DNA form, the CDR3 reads TGCAGCGTTTTCAGGTGGCCACCCCTCCACTTT. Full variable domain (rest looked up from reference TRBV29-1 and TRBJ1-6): SAVISQKPSRDICQRGTSLTIQCQVDSQVTMMFWYRQQPGQSLTLIATANQGSEATYESGFVIDKFPISRPNLTFSTLTVSNMSPEDSSIYLCSVFRWPPLHFGNGTRLTVT.

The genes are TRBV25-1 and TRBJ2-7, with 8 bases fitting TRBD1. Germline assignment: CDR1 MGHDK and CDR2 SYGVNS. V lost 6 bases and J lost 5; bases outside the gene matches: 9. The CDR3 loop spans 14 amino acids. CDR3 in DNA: TGTGCCAGCAGACAAACAGGGGGTAGGAACGAGCAGTACTTC. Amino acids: CASRQTGGRNEQYF.

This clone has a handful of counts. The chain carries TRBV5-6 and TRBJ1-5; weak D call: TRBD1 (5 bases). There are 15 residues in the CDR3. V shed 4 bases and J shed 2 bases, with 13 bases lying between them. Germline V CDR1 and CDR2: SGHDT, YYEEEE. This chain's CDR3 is CASSTHGGGNQPQHF. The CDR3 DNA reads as TGTGCCAGCAGCACCCACGGGGGTGGCAATCAGCCCCAGCATTTT.

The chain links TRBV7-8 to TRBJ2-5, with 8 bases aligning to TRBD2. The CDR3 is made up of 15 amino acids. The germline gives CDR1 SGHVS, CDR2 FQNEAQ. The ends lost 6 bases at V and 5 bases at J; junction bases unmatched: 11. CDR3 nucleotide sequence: TGTGCCAGCAGAGCACACGGCGGGGGGAAGGAGACCCAGTACTTC. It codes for CASRAHGGGKETQYF.

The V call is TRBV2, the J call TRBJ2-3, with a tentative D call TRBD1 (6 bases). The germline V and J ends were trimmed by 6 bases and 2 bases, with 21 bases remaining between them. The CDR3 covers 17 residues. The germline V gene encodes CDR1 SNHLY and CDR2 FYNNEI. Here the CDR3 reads CASRGAYTGSSTDTQYF. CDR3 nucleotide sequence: TGTGCCAGCAGGGGGGCGTATACAGGGAGTTCCACAGATACGCAGTATTTT.

The CDR3 nucleotides are TGTGCCTGGAGCCATTGGGTTGGGACAGTGAACACCGGGGAGCTGTTTTTT. This gives the protein CAWSHWVGTVNTGELFF. This chain uses TRBV30 with TRBJ2-2; TRBD1 matches at 7 bases. J lost 1 base, V lost 3 bases, and 11 bases had no gene match. In germline, CDR1 is GTSNPN, CDR2 SVGIG (reference sequence). The CDR3 sequence is 17 residues long.

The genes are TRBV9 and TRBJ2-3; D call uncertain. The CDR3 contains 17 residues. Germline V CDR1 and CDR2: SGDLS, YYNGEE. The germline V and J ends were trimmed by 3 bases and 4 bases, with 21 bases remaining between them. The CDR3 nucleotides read TGTGCCAGCAGCGCCTCAATGGTACGGAGCGAGGCAGATACGCAGTATTTT. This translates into CASSASMVRSEADTQYF.

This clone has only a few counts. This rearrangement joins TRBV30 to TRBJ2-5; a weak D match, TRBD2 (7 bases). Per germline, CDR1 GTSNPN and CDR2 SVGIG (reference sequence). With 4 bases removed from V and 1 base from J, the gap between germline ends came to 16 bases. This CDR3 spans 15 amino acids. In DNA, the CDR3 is TGTGCCTGGACCCCAACCGGGGGGCCCCAAGAGACCCAGTACTTC. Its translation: CAWTPTGGPQETQYF.

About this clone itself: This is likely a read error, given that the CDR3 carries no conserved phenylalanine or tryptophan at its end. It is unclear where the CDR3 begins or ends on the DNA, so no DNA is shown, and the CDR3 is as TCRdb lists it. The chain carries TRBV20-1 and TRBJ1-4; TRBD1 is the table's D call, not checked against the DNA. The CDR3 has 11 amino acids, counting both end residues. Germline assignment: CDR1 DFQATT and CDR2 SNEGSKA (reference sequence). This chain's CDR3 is CSANAWGKAIV.

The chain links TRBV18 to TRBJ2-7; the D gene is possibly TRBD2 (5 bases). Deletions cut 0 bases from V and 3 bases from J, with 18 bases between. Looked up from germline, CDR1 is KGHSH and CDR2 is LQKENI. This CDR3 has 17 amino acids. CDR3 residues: CASSPPPGKGGNYEQYF. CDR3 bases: TGTGCCAGCTCACCACCGCCCGGGAAAGGAGGTAACTACGAGCAGTACTTC. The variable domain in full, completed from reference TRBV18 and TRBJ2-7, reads NAGVMQNPRHLVRRRGQEARLRCSPMKGHSHVYWYRQLPEEGLKFMVYLQKENIIDESGMPKERFSAEFPKEGPSILRIQQVVRGDSAAYFCASSPPPGKGGNYEQYFGPGTRLTVT.

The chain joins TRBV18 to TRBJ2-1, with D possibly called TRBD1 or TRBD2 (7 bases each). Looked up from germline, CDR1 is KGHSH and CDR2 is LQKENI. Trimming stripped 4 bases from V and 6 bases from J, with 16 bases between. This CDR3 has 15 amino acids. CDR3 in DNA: TGTGCCAGCTCACAAACAGGGGCGGGAGTCAATGAGCAGTTCTTC. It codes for CASSQTGAGVNEQFF.

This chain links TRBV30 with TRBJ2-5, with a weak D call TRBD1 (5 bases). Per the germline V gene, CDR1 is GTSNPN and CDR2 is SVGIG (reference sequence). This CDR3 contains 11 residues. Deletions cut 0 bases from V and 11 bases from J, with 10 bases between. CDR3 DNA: TGTGCCTGGAGTGTGTCCCAGGGTCAGTACTTC. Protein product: CAWSVSQGQYF. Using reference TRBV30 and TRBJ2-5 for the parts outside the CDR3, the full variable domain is SQTIHQWPATLVQPVGSPLSLECTVEGTSNPNLYWYRQAAGRGLQLLFYSVGIGQISSEVPQNLSASRPQDRQFILSSKKLLLSDSGFYLCAWSVSQGQYFGPGTRLLVL.

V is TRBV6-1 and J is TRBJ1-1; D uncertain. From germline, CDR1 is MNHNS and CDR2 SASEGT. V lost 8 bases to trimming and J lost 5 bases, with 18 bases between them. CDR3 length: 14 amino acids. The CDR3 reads CASCLLGRRTEAFF. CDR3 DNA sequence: TGTGCCAGCTGTTTGTTAGGGCGTAGAACTGAAGCTTTCTTT.

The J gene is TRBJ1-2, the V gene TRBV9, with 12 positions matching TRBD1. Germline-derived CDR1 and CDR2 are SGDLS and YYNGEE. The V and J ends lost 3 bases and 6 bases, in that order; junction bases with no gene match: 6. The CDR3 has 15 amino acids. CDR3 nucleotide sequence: TGTGCCAGCAGCGGGGGACAGGGGGCGAACAATGGCTACACCTTC. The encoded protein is CASSGGQGANNGYTF. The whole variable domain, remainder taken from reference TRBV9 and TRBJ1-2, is DSGVTQTPKHLITATGQRVTLRCSPRSGDLSVYWYQQSLDQGLQFLIQYYNGEERAKGNILERFSAQQFPDLHSELNLSSLELGDSALYFCASSGGQGANNGYTFGSGTRLTVV.

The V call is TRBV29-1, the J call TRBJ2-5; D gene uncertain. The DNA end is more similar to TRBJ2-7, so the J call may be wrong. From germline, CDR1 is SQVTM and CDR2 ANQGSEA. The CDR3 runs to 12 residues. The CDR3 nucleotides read TGCAGCGTTGATGGTGGTTCCTACGAGCAGTACTTC. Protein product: CSVDGGSYEQYF.

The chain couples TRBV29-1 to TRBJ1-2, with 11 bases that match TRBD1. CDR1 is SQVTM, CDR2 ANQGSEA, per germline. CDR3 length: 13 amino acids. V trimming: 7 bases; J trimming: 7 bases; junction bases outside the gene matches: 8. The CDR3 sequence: CSGGGTGGGGYTF. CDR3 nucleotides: TGCAGCGGAGGAGGGACAGGGGGAGGTGGCTACACCTTC.

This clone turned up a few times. The DNA of the CDR3 is TGTGCCAGCAGTAGACTAGCGGCGAACACCGGGGAGCTGTTTTTT. Its translation is CASSRLAANTGELFF. This chain connects TRBV27 to TRBJ2-2; 9 nucleotides match TRBD2. This CDR3 is 15 amino acids long. V was clipped by 5 bases and J by 0 bases; unmatched bases: 1. Germline V gene lookup returns CDR1 MNHEY and CDR2 SMNVEV (reference sequence).